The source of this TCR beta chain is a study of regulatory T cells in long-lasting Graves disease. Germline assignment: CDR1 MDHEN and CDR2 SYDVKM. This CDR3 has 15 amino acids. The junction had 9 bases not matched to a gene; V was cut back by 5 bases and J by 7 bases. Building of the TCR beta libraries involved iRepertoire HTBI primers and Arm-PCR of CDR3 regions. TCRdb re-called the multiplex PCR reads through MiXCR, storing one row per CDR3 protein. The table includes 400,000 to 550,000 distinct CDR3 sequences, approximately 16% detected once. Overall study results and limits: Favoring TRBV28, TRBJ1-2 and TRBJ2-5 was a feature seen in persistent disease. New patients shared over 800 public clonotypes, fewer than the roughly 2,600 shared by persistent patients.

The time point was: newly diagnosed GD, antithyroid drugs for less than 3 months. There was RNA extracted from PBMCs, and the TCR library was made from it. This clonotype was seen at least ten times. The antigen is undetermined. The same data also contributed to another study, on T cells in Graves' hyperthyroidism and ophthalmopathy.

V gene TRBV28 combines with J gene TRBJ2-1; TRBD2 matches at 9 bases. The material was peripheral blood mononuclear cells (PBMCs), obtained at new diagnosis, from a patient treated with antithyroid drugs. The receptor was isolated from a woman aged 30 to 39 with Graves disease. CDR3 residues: CASSLSGSPSNEQFF. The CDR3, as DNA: TGTGCCAGCAGTCTTAGCGGGAGCCCCTCAAATGAGCAGTTCTTC.